The clone carrying this TCR beta chain was found many times. Its target is not known. This specimen belongs to a study of identical twins. The ends were cut back, 6 bases at V and 1 base at J, with 12 bases in the middle. There are 14 residues in the CDR3. Germline assignment: CDR1 MNHNS and CDR2 SASEGT. TCRdb independently ran MiXCR on the 5' RACE reads; one entry per CDR3 protein. The profile shows 600,000 to 850,000 distinct CDR3 sequences, over 15% of them singletons. General study findings and limits: Beta clonotypes that were abundant in cord blood contained fewer insertions, a pattern absent from memory repertoires. Invariant T cells like MAIT and iNKT could partly confound the zero-insertion analyses.

The data also belong to a second study, concerning T cells expressing NK-cell markers. That paper states: In a handful of donors, dominant clonotypes made up roughly 28.3-65% of CD3+CD56-NKG2C+ cells.

This rearrangement joins TRBV6-1 to TRBJ1-1, with D perhaps TRBD1 (6 bases). The specimen sequenced was PBMCs. The sequence derives from a woman aged 18-35 years in good health. The CDR3 sequence: CASRTGSENTEAFF. CDR3 bases: TGTGCCAGCAGGACAGGTTCAGAGAACACTGAAGCTTTCTTT.